The 17 T cell receptor beta chains in this list originate from one sample, sequenced in a study of response to subunit inactivated influenza vaccine. TCRdb fed the RT-PCR reads into MiXCR, producing one record per CDR3 protein. The table lists a few hundred thousand distinct CDR3 sequences, approximately 15% of them singletons. This sample comprised PBMCs from blood, obtained roughly 12 days after vaccination. These receptors were obtained from a man in his forties or fifties who received an inactivated influenza vaccine.

The chain recombines TRBV6-2 or TRBV6-3 with TRBJ1-2, with no clear D. V was shortened by 0 bases and J by 4 bases, with 12 bases between the two germline ends. The CDR3 contains 15 residues. Germline assignment: CDR1 MNHEY and CDR2 SVGEGT. The CDR3, as DNA: TGTGCCAGCAGTTACTCATCAGTCTTCGGCTATGGCTACACCTTC. It specifies CASSYSSVFGYGYTF.

The chain recombines TRBV5-1 with TRBJ2-5; 9 nucleotides align to TRBD1. The CDR3 loop spans 15 amino acids. The V segment lost 0 bases and the J segment 5 bases; nucleotides outside the gene matches: 5. Germline V gene lookup returns CDR1 SGHRS and CDR2 YFSETQ. The CDR3 coding sequence is TGCGCCAGCAGCTTGGAGGACAGGGGCGGGGAGACCCAGTACTTC. Its translation: CASSLEDRGGETQYF.

This chain links TRBV15 with TRBJ2-5; no reliable D call. The V gene's germline CDR1 is LNHNV and CDR2 YYDKDF (reference sequence). V gave up 2 bases and J gave up 1 base, with 8 bases separating them. The length of the CDR3 is 14 residues. CDR3 nucleotide sequence: TGTGCCACCAGCAGATACGGGCCCCAAGAGACCCAGTACTTC. Amino acid sequence: CATSRYGPQETQYF.

This clonotype has more than one count but fewer than ten. The chain employs TRBV7-2 and TRBJ1-5; D not certain. The CDR3 runs 14 residues. Germline assignment: CDR1 SGHTA and CDR2 FQGNSA. With 4 bases removed from V and 7 bases from J, the gap between germline ends came to 14 bases. The CDR3 DNA reads as TGTGCCAGCAGCTCAGCAAACGGGCTACAGCCCCAGCATTTT. Translated: CASSSANGLQPQHF.

The chain combines TRBV20-1 with TRBJ2-5; weak D call: TRBD2 (6 bases). This CDR3 is 12 amino acids long. Germline CDR1 is DFQATT and CDR2 is SNEGSKA (reference sequence). Written as DNA, the CDR3 is TGCAGGGGATTAGCGGCCCAAGAGACCCAGTACTTC. It encodes CRGLAAQETQYF.

V gene TRBV2 combines with J gene TRBJ2-7, with 11 bases matching TRBD2. The germline gives CDR1 SNHLY, CDR2 FYNNEI. Trimming removed 6 bases from V and 2 bases from J; junction bases left unmatched: 6. The CDR3 length is 15 residues. The CDR3, as DNA: TGTGCCAGCAGCACGACTAGCGGGGTAACCTACGAGCAGTACTTC. Its translation is CASSTTSGVTYEQYF. Looking up the rest from reference TRBV2 and TRBJ2-7 gives the full variable domain: EPEVTQTPSHQVTQMGQEVILRCVPISNHLYFYWYRQILGQKVEFLVSFYNNEISEKSEIFDDQFSVERPDGSNFTLKIRSTKLEDSAMYFCASSTTSGVTYEQYFGPGTRLTVT.

There are a few counts of this clonotype. This sequence joins TRBV5-1 and TRBJ2-1, with D possibly TRBD1 on 7 matching bases. In germline, CDR1 is SGHRS, CDR2 YFSETQ. Trimming removed 4 bases from V and 4 bases from J, with 15 bases in between. CDR3 length: 15 amino acids. This CDR3 reads CASSHTGAGYNEQFF. In DNA form, the CDR3 reads TGCGCCAGCAGCCACACAGGGGCGGGATACAATGAGCAGTTCTTC.

This clonotype was counted a few times. The chain carries TRBV4-3 and TRBJ2-3, with D unresolved. Trimming removed 4 bases at V and 1 base at J, with 18 bases between. Germline V CDR1 and CDR2: LGHNA, YSLEER. The CDR3 has 17 amino acids. In DNA form, the CDR3 reads TGCGCCAGCAGCCGAAATCGGATCGGATACGGCACAGATACGCAGTATTTT. Its protein is CASSRNRIGYGTDTQYF.

The rearrangement joins TRBV7-2 to TRBJ1-1, with D unresolved. Trimming stripped 5 bases from V and 6 bases from J, with 13 bases between. CDR3 length equals 13 residues. Germline V gene lookup returns CDR1 SGHTA and CDR2 FQGNSA. CDR3 amino acids: CASSLEDFAEAFF. CDR3 DNA sequence: TGTGCCAGCAGCCTAGAGGATTTCGCTGAAGCTTTCTTT.

The J gene is TRBJ2-3, the V gene TRBV6-2 or TRBV6-3; the D gene is possibly TRBD2 (6 bases). In germline, CDR1 is MNHEY, CDR2 SVGEGT. The CDR3 runs 16 residues. V shed 5 bases and J shed 4 bases, with 19 bases lying between them. The CDR3 protein is CASSPLTSLASDTQYF. CDR3 in DNA: TGTGCCAGCAGTCCCCTGACTAGTTTGGCGTCAGATACGCAGTATTTT.

This clonotype was detected a few times. The V and J genes are TRBV10-3 and TRBJ2-2; D might be TRBD1 (6 bases). CDR3 length: 13 residues. Per germline, CDR1 ENHRY and CDR2 SYGVKD. V lost 8 bases, J lost 2 bases, and 9 bases lay in between. This CDR3 is CAIGDINTGELFF. CDR3 nucleotides: TGTGCCATCGGGGACATTAACACCGGGGAGCTGTTTTTT.

At least ten counts were recorded for this clonotype. The gene calls are TRBV7-9 and TRBJ2-2, with D unclear. The CDR3 runs 14 residues. V shed 8 bases and J shed 0 bases, with 10 bases lying between them. The germline V gene has CDR1 SEHNR and CDR2 FQNEAQ (reference sequence). The CDR3 spells CASPPAPNTGELFF. In nucleotides, the CDR3 is TGTGCCAGCCCCCCAGCTCCGAACACCGGGGAGCTGTTTTTT.

The chain combines TRBV20-1 with TRBJ2-1; the match to TRBD2 covers 7 bases. The CDR3 contains 13 residues. Per germline, CDR1 DFQATT and CDR2 SNEGSKA (reference sequence). The trim removed 3 bases at V and 5 bases at J, leaving 4 bases unmatched. CDR3 in amino acids: CSASHGTNNEQFF. The CDR3 DNA reads as TGCAGTGCTAGCCACGGGACTAACAATGAGCAGTTCTTC.

The gene calls are TRBV11-1 and TRBJ2-6; 11 bases are shared with TRBD2. The germline gives CDR1 SGHAT, CDR2 FQDESV (reference sequence). J lost 0 bases, V lost 1 base, and 2 bases had no gene match. This CDR3 contains 18 residues. CDR3 sequence reads: CASSLGLAGNSGANVLTF. The CDR3 coding sequence is TGTGCCAGCAGCTTAGGACTAGCGGGGAACTCTGGGGCCAACGTCCTGACTTTC.

The J gene is TRBJ2-6, the V gene TRBV7-6; D ambiguous. The CDR3 is made up of 17 amino acids. Germline V lookup: CDR1 SGHVS, CDR2 FNYEAQ. V was shortened by 0 bases and J by 0 bases, with 9 bases between the two germline ends. The DNA of the CDR3 is TGTGCCAGCAGCTTAGCGTACCAGCCCTCTGGGGCCAACGTCCTGACTTTC. Amino acids: CASSLAYQPSGANVLTF.

Only a few counts were recorded for this clonotype. The chain is built from TRBV5-1 and TRBJ1-3; D is ambiguous. Germline values: CDR1 SGHRS, CDR2 YFSETQ. The germline V and J ends were trimmed by 0 bases and 0 bases, with 10 bases remaining between them. The CDR3 has 16 amino acids. CDR3 DNA: TGCGCCAGCAGCTTGGAAGCGCTGATCTCTGGAAACACCATATATTTT. Protein: CASSLEALISGNTIYF.

This clonotype showed up just a few times. The CDR3 reads CASSLALNEQYF. The CDR3 nucleotides read TGTGCCAGCAGCTTGGCCCTAAACGAGCAGTACTTC. The genes are TRBV5-6 and TRBJ2-7, with D unresolved. Germline CDR1 is SGHDT and CDR2 is YYEEEE. Trimming took off 0 bases at V and 5 bases at J, with 6 bases between the two ends. This CDR3 is built from 12 residues.